Shown below are 18 T cell receptor beta chains from a single sample sequenced in a study of human T cells and chemical hapten exposure. TCRdb processed the RACE reads anew with MiXCR; each CDR3 protein has one entry. Of approximately 320,000 distinct CDR3 sequences in the sample, about 5% were seen once. Time point indicated: pre-sensitization, week 0. The treatment: therapeutic diphenylcyclopropenone sensitization with weekly scalp DPC. Source: whole blood, taken in connection with sensitization to the hapten diphenylcyclopropenone (DPC). The receptors were sampled from a woman aged 18 to 35 with alopecia areata. Some clones in this sample may be carry-over from other donors' samples.

In this sample, this clonotype turned up a few times. The genes are TRBV12-3 or TRBV12-4 and TRBJ2-1; D not certain. The length of the CDR3 is 15 residues. V was cut by 1 base and J by 4 bases, with 11 bases left in between. Written as DNA, the CDR3 is TGTGCCAGCAGTTTAGATGGGGTTCAATACAATGAGCAGTTCTTC. The encoded protein is CASSLDGVQYNEQFF.

This clonotype was found many times. The J gene is TRBJ2-3, the V gene TRBV7-9; D is perhaps TRBD1 or TRBD2 (5 bases each). Germline CDR1 is SEHNR and CDR2 is FQNEAQ (reference sequence). The CDR3 loop spans 16 amino acids. The V end lost 3 bases, the J end lost 6 bases, and 19 bases lay between the germline ends. CDR3 DNA sequence: TGTGCCAGCAGCTTTGAGGGACCGCCAATGACGGATACGCAGTATTTT. Encoded protein: CASSFEGPPMTDTQYF.

This clonotype was recorded at least ten times. The V and J genes are TRBV27 and TRBJ1-1, with 9 bases identical to TRBD1. J lost 4 bases, V lost 10 bases, and 28 bases had no gene match. CDR3 size: 20 residues. Germline V gene data show CDR1 as MNHEY and CDR2 as SMNVEV (reference sequence). CDR3: CATFLPFESDRGDDGTEAFF. CDR3 sequence (DNA): TGTGCCACCTTCCTTCCCTTCGAATCAGACAGGGGGGACGATGGCACTGAAGCTTTCTTT.

There are many counts of this clonotype. J is TRBJ2-3 and V is TRBV7-2; 7 positions agree with TRBD2. In germline, CDR1 is SGHTA, CDR2 FQGNSA. CDR3 length equals 16 residues. With V trimmed by 5 bases and J by 2 bases, 10 bases remained unmatched. The CDR3 region is CASSQTGAGSTDTQYF. DNA for the CDR3: TGTGCCAGCAGCCAAACAGGAGCGGGGTCCACAGATACGCAGTATTTT.

This chain joins TRBV6-1 and TRBJ2-7, with 8 bases identical to TRBD2. J lost 13 bases, V lost 4 bases, and 6 bases had no gene match. The CDR3 spans 11 residues. Germline CDR1 and CDR2: MNHNS and SASEGT. CDR3 bases: TGTGCCAGCAGTGGACGGGAGGGCGGTTACTTC. Protein: CASSGREGGYF.

This clonotype has just a few counts. This chain links TRBV6-5 with TRBJ1-2; TRBD1 aligns across 9 bases. Germline V lookup: CDR1 MNHEY, CDR2 SVGAGI. The CDR3 contains 15 residues. The ends lost 2 bases at V and 6 bases at J; junction bases unmatched: 7. The CDR3 nucleotides read TGTGCCAGCAGTTACGGAACAGGGGGCGAGCATGGCTACACCTTC. It yields the protein CASSYGTGGEHGYTF.

The rearrangement joins TRBV10-3 to TRBJ1-1; no definite D call. The CDR3 spans 15 residues. Germline CDR1 and CDR2: ENHRY and SYGVKD. Trimming left V 10 bases short and J 7 bases short, with 25 bases between. The CDR3 DNA is TGTGCCACGGCGAAGGAGCTCGTAAGAGGAGGTGAAGCTTTCTTT. Translated, it gives CATAKELVRGGEAFF.

This clonotype has ten or more counts. The chain employs TRBV5-6 and TRBJ2-7; tentatively, D is TRBD2 (6 bases). Germline V gene data show CDR1 as SGHDT and CDR2 as YYEEEE. This CDR3 spans 15 amino acids. Trimming took off 2 bases at V and 1 base at J, with 13 bases between the two ends. CDR3: CASSFGGVGSYEQYF. For the CDR3, the DNA is TGTGCCAGCAGCTTCGGCGGGGTAGGGTCCTACGAGCAGTACTTC.

In this sample, this clonotype turned up a few times. The rearrangement links TRBV2 to TRBJ2-1; 15 bases match TRBD2. J lost 12 bases, V lost 8 bases, and 5 bases had no gene match. Looked up from germline, CDR1 is SNHLY and CDR2 is FYNNEI. The CDR3 is made up of 13 amino acids. Here the CDR3 reads CASLGLAGGRQFF. The CDR3 DNA follows: TGTGCCAGCCTGGGACTAGCGGGGGGCAGGCAGTTCTTC.

The chain recombines TRBV6-2 or TRBV6-3 with TRBJ2-7, with D tentatively TRBD1 (8 bases). From germline, CDR1 is MNHEY and CDR2 SVGEGT. The CDR3 extends over 18 amino acids. Trimming pared 2 bases from V and 10 bases from J, leaving 30 bases between. The CDR3 region has the DNA TGTGCCAGCAGTTACCGGATTGAGGGAGGGACAGGCCAAGAGGTCCAGTACTTC. Amino acid sequence: CASSYRIEGGTGQEVQYF.

In this sample, this clonotype turned up a few times. The rearrangement uses TRBV11-2 and TRBJ2-3, with D possibly being TRBD2 (6 bases). The CDR3 spans 18 residues. Germline V gene data show CDR1 as SGHAT and CDR2 as FQNNGV. Between the trimmed V and J ends, which lost 1 base and 5 bases, there was a span of 22 bases. The CDR3 DNA reads TGTGCCAGCAGCTTAGGAGGAGGGTTGAGGTTTACGAGAGATACGCAGTATTTT. It codes for CASSLGGGLRFTRDTQYF.

This clonotype was detected many times. The chain has TRBV6-2 or TRBV6-3 and TRBJ2-7; no clear D gene. Germline V gene lookup returns CDR1 MNHEY and CDR2 SVGEGT. The germline V and J ends were trimmed by 2 bases and 7 bases, with 15 bases remaining between them. The CDR3 is made up of 14 amino acids. CDR3 protein: CASSYVGGQEEQYF. DNA of the CDR3: TGTGCCAGCAGTTACGTCGGCGGCCAGGAAGAGCAGTACTTC.

Ten or more counts support this clonotype. The chain has TRBV12-5 and TRBJ2-2; D call uncertain. V was pared by 6 bases and J by 2 bases, with 7 bases between. The CDR3 covers 13 residues. The germline CDR1 and CDR2 sequences are LGHNT and FRNRAP. CDR3 sequence reads: CASGRPNTGELFF. In DNA, the CDR3 is TGTGCTAGTGGCCGCCCTAACACCGGGGAGCTGTTTTTT.

This clonotype was recorded many times. This chain connects TRBV3-1 to TRBJ2-3; 8 positions agree with TRBD2. The CDR3 has 16 residues. V was pared by 4 bases and J by 3 bases, with 9 bases of the junction left unmatched. Per the germline V gene, CDR1 is LGHDT and CDR2 is YNNKEL (reference sequence). CDR3 protein: CASSPPIPGGTDTQYF. CDR3 bases: TGTGCCAGCAGCCCCCCCATCCCGGGGGGGACAGATACGCAGTATTTT.

This clonotype was picked up many times. The V call is TRBV13, the J call TRBJ1-2; 8 positions match TRBD1. Germline V gene sequence: CDR1 PRHDT, CDR2 FYEKMQ (reference sequence). V trimming: 4 bases; J trimming: 6 bases; junction bases outside the gene matches: 4. This CDR3 has 13 amino acids. The CDR3, as DNA: TGTGCCAGCAGCTGGCAGGGACAGGATGGCTACACCTTC. It yields the protein CASSWQGQDGYTF.

The chain links TRBV27 to TRBJ2-7; D might be TRBD1 (5 bases). Germline loops: CDR1 MNHEY, CDR2 SMNVEV (reference sequence). V was cut by 6 bases and J by 6 bases, with 12 bases left in between. The CDR3 totals 12 residues. The CDR3, as DNA: TGTGCCAGCAGGCCAGGGAATTCCGAGCAGTACTTC. Its translation: CASRPGNSEQYF.

This clonotype was found many times. The chain links TRBV18 to TRBJ1-6; no reliable D call. The germline CDR1 and CDR2 sequences are KGHSH and LQKENI. V lost 6 bases to trimming and J lost 7 bases, with 16 bases between them. The CDR3 is made up of 15 amino acids. The CDR3 DNA follows: TGTGCCAGCTCTCCCGCTCCGAAGGAGAATTCACCCCTCCACTTT. The encoded protein is CASSPAPKENSPLHF.

This clonotype was observed many times. The chain recombines TRBV6-2 or TRBV6-3 with TRBJ2-7; D is perhaps TRBD2 (5 bases). The germline gives CDR1 MNHEY, CDR2 SVGEGT. The length of the CDR3 is 15 residues. Trimming removed 3 bases from V and 0 bases from J, with 12 bases in between. The CDR3 sequence: CASSYPSGSSYEQYF. In DNA, the CDR3 is TGTGCCAGCAGTTATCCTTCGGGGAGCTCCTACGAGCAGTACTTC.